A single sample is the source of the 18 T cell receptor beta chains below, sequenced in a study of CD8+CD57+ T cells in acquired aplastic anemia. TCR beta VDJ and CDR3 profiles were obtained from a genomic DNA template. Each CDR3 protein gets one entry after TCRdb re-called the reads with MiXCR. Counted here are around 200,000 distinct CDR3 sequences, nearly 65% occurring once; the ten biggest clones make up about 39%. Whoever was chosen for sequencing had shown CD8+CD57+ cell expansion by flow cytometry. The sample consisted of sorted CD4+, CD8+, or CD8+CD57+ T cells (not recorded which) from PBMCs. The receptor set was obtained from a human donor with aplastic anemia.

This clonotype was found a few times. This chain links TRBV12-3 or TRBV12-4 with TRBJ1-1; D unresolved. The CDR3 covers 10 residues. V was shortened by 7 bases and J by 6 bases, with 6 bases between the two germline ends. The CDR3 loop is CASTVAEAFF. The CDR3 region has the DNA TGTGCCAGCACGGTGGCTGAAGCTTTCTTT.

The J gene is TRBJ1-2, the V gene TRBV9; no clear D gene. Per the germline V gene, CDR1 is SGDLS and CDR2 is YYNGEE. Trimming pared 0 bases from V and 0 bases from J, leaving 9 bases between. The CDR3 loop spans 15 amino acids. The CDR3 spells CASSVASGSNYGYTF. DNA for the CDR3: TGTGCCAGCAGCGTAGCTAGCGGATCTAACTATGGCTACACCTTC.

This rearrangement joins TRBV7-9 to TRBJ1-2, with no clear D. Germline assignment: CDR1 SEHNR and CDR2 FQNEAQ (reference sequence). Between the trimmed V and J ends, which lost 5 bases and 3 bases, there was a span of 10 bases. CDR3 length: 13 amino acids. In DNA, the CDR3 is TGTGCCAGCAGCGTAGACGGACACTATGGCTACACCTTC. Its protein is CASSVDGHYGYTF.

The rearrangement joins TRBV20-1 to TRBJ2-7, with D possibly TRBD2 on 6 matching bases. Trimming cost V 2 bases and J 1 base, with 12 bases left between them. Germline loops: CDR1 DFQATT, CDR2 SNEGSKA (reference sequence). CDR3 length: 14 amino acids. The CDR3 nucleotides read TGCAGTGCTAGAAAGGACGGGGGATCCTACGAGCAGTACTTC. This gives the protein CSARKDGGSYEQYF.

There are a few counts of this clonotype. This chain joins TRBV2 and TRBJ2-6; TRBD1 matches at 7 bases. Per the germline V gene, CDR1 is SNHLY and CDR2 is FYNNEI. CDR3 length: 17 amino acids. V trimming: 6 bases; J trimming: 4 bases; junction bases outside the gene matches: 12. CDR3: CASRTPTGNVGANVLTF. The DNA of the CDR3 is TGTGCCAGCAGGACTCCGACAGGGAATGTGGGGGCCAACGTCCTGACTTTC.

The chain joins TRBV7-9 to TRBJ2-5, with D tentatively TRBD2 (6 bases). There are 14 residues in the CDR3. Germline lookup yields CDR1 SEHNR and CDR2 FQNEAQ (reference sequence). The germline V and J ends were trimmed by 4 bases and 5 bases, with 14 bases remaining between them. The CDR3 region is CASSWDGSWETQYF. The DNA of the CDR3 is TGTGCCAGCAGCTGGGACGGGAGCTGGGAGACCCAGTACTTC.

The chain carries TRBV2 and TRBJ2-1; D call uncertain. CDR3 length: 11 residues. V gave up 8 bases and J gave up 10 bases, with 12 bases separating them. Germline-derived CDR1 and CDR2 are SNHLY and FYNNEI. The CDR3 loop reads CASSRPEEQFF. The CDR3 bases are TGTGCCAGCTCTAGACCCGAGGAGCAGTTCTTC.

The chain recombines TRBV24-1 with TRBJ2-1; 9 bases are shared with TRBD2. Germline CDR1 and CDR2: KGHDR and SFDVKD. Trimming at V came to 3 bases and at J to 6 bases, leaving 2 bases not matched to a gene. This CDR3 region has 14 residues. The DNA of the CDR3 is TGTGCCACCAGTGATAGCGGGAGGTTCAATGAGCAGTTCTTC. As protein: CATSDSGRFNEQFF.

This clonotype was found a few times. The chain employs TRBV7-8 and TRBJ2-7, with TRBD1 matching over 7 bases. V lost 4 bases, J lost 3 bases, and 15 bases stayed unmatched. The CDR3 has 17 residues. Germline V lookup: CDR1 SGHVS, CDR2 FQNEAQ. CDR3 residues: CASSSLGTAQGLYEQYF. The CDR3 coding sequence is TGTGCCAGCAGCTCCCTCGGGACAGCCCAAGGACTCTACGAGCAGTACTTC.

This clonotype was seen ten or more times. The V gene is TRBV7-9, the J gene TRBJ1-1, with 9 bases aligning to TRBD1. Germline assignment: CDR1 SEHNR and CDR2 FQNEAQ (reference sequence). The CDR3 spans 16 residues. The ends lost 3 bases at V and 2 bases at J; junction bases unmatched: 7. The CDR3 region has the DNA TGTGCCAGCAGCTTCCTCCGGGACAGGGTTAACACTGAAGCTTTCTTT. It translates to CASSFLRDRVNTEAFF. Together with reference TRBV7-9 and TRBJ1-1, the CDR3 gives the full variable domain: DTGVSQNPRHKITKRGQNVTFRCDPISEHNRLYWYRQTLGQGPEFLTYFQNEAQLEKSRLLSDRFSAERPKGSFSTLEIQRTEQGDSAMYLCASSFLRDRVNTEAFFGQGTRLTVV.

The CDR3 protein is CASSLIPDSYQETQYF. CDR3 DNA: TGCGCCAGCAGCTTGATCCCGGACAGCTACCAAGAGACCCAGTACTTC. J is TRBJ2-5 and V is TRBV5-1, with D possibly matching TRBD1 (6 bases). The CDR3 totals 16 residues. V gave up 1 base and J gave up 0 bases, with 13 bases separating them. CDR1 is SGHRS and CDR2 is YFSETQ in the germline V gene.

The V and J genes are TRBV20-1 and TRBJ1-2; 8 nucleotides align to TRBD1. The V gene's germline CDR1 is DFQATT and CDR2 SNEGSKA (reference sequence). Trimming removed 6 bases from V and 8 bases from J; junction bases left unmatched: 5. The CDR3 spans 11 residues. The CDR3 nucleotides are TGCAGTGCACCGACAGGGGAGGGCTACACCTTC. This encodes CSAPTGEGYTF.

This clonotype was counted between two and nine times. The J gene is TRBJ2-2, the V gene TRBV19; D is undetermined. This CDR3 is built from 12 residues. Trimming stripped 5 bases from V and 4 bases from J, with 5 bases between. CDR1 and CDR2 from the germline V gene are LNHDA and SQIVND (reference sequence). The CDR3 bases are TGTGCCAGTAGTGGCCTCACCGGGGAGCTGTTTTTT. Translation: CASSGLTGELFF.

The chain has TRBV7-2 and TRBJ2-7; D may be TRBD1 or TRBD2 (5 bases each). The V and J ends lost 5 bases and 4 bases respectively, with 12 bases between them. The CDR3 consists of 13 residues. CDR1 SGHTA and CDR2 FQGNSA come from the germline V gene. CDR3 region: CASSPGTPYEQYF. As DNA, the CDR3 is TGTGCCAGCAGCCCTGGGACGCCATACGAGCAGTACTTC.

The chain has TRBV12-3 or TRBV12-4 and TRBJ2-7; TRBD2 might be the D (6 bases). The CDR3 spans 16 residues. The V gene lost 3 bases and the J gene lost 4 bases, with 19 bases spanning the gap. CDR3 sequence reads: CASSFGRRRGGYEQYF. In nucleotides, the CDR3 is TGTGCCAGCAGTTTTGGTCGGAGGAGGGGTGGGTACGAGCAGTACTTC.

Of note for this clonotype: The junction shows a germline mismatch at one end, possibly a read error. The CDR3: CASSPLQASRRF. The CDR3 coding sequence is TGTGCCAGCAGCCCCTTACAGGCCAGCCGACGTTTC. The gene calls are TRBV7-8 and TRBJ1-2; a possible D gene is TRBD1 (5 bases). CDR3 length equals 12 residues. Germline V gene data show CDR1 as SGHVS and CDR2 as FQNEAQ.

The sample holds a few counts of this clonotype. The rearrangement uses TRBV19 and TRBJ2-7, with TRBD2 as a possible D gene (5 bases). CDR3 size: 14 residues. V lost 3 bases and J lost 3, with 12 bases in between. Germline V gene data show CDR1 as LNHDA and CDR2 as SQIVND (reference sequence). CDR3: CASSILASSYEQYF. In DNA, the CDR3 is TGTGCCAGTAGTATTCTAGCCAGTAGCTACGAGCAGTACTTC.

V usage is TRBV11-2 and J usage is TRBJ2-7; D unresolved. Per germline, CDR1 SGHAT and CDR2 FQNNGV. V lost 4 bases and J 7 bases, leaving 14 bases between the germline ends. The CDR3 is 13 amino acids. The CDR3 sequence: CASSSRNLQEQYF. CDR3 sequence (DNA): TGTGCCAGCAGCTCCCGCAACCTTCAGGAGCAGTACTTC.